These 19 T cell receptor beta chains were all obtained from the same sample, sequenced in a study of cytomegalovirus exposure and HLA in healthy donors. Primers for the PCR totalled 60 Vbeta and 13 Jbeta. Clones were sequenced by immunoSEQ multiplex PCR, and TCRdb holds only the in-frame ones, with some missing. The sample lists approximately 160,000 clones, more than 60% occurring once. Sequences were obtained from PBMCs. These receptors were collected from a male donor in good health and CMV-seronegative.

The chain has TRBV4-2 and TRBJ1-6; TRBD1 matches at 7 bases. Trimming took 1 base from V and 8 from J; bases not matched to a gene: 5. The CDR3 spans 15 residues. CDR1 is LGHNA and CDR2 is YNFKEQ in the germline V gene. This chain's CDR3 is CASSQGGQGDSPLHF. As DNA, the CDR3 is TGTGCCAGCAGCCAAGGAGGCCAGGGGGATTCACCCCTCCACTTT.

The chain has TRBV6-4 and TRBJ1-2; 9 bases are a match to TRBD1. This CDR3 is 12 amino acids long. Looked up from germline, CDR1 is MRHNA and CDR2 is SNTAGT. The ends lost 6 bases at V and 7 bases at J; junction bases unmatched: 3. CDR3 bases: TGTGCCAGCAGAACAGGGGGCGGTGGCTACACCTTC. Protein product: CASRTGGGGYTF.

The chain carries TRBV9 and TRBJ1-3; D is uncertain. Looked up from germline, CDR1 is SGDLS and CDR2 is YYNGEE. The V gene lost 3 bases and the J gene lost 1 base, with 8 bases spanning the gap. This CDR3 is 14 amino acids long. The CDR3 sequence is CASSETGSGNTIYF. CDR3 DNA sequence: TGTGCCAGCAGCGAGACGGGGTCTGGAAACACCATATATTTT.

The chain is built from TRBV5-4 and TRBJ2-1, with D perhaps TRBD2 (6 bases). Germline loops: CDR1 SGHNT, CDR2 YYREEE (reference sequence). Deletions cut 2 bases from V and 10 bases from J, with 10 bases between. The CDR3 is made up of 12 amino acids. The CDR3 protein is CASSFSAGEQFF. Here the CDR3 DNA reads TGTGCCAGCAGCTTTAGTGCGGGGGAGCAGTTCTTC.

The CDR3 sequence: CASSSTGTTYEQYF. The CDR3 DNA reads TGTGCCAGCAGTTCAACCGGGACTACCTACGAGCAGTACTTC. The V gene is TRBV6-5, the J gene TRBJ2-7; 7 bases align to TRBD2. Germline V CDR1 and CDR2: MNHEY, SVGAGI. Unmatched junction bases numbered 5, after V lost 4 bases and J lost 2 bases. The CDR3 sequence is 14 residues long.

The rearrangement joins TRBV4-3 to TRBJ2-2; 7 nucleotides match TRBD1. Germline V gene data show CDR1 as LGHNA and CDR2 as YSLEER. The trim removed 0 bases at V and 4 bases at J, leaving 14 bases unmatched. This CDR3 is 19 amino acids long. For the CDR3, the DNA is TGCGCCAGCAGCCAAGATAGCAGGGACAGCTATTCTTTCACCGGGGAGCTGTTTTTT. This translates into CASSQDSRDSYSFTGELFF.

This chain connects TRBV6-4 to TRBJ2-2; 8 nucleotides agree with TRBD2. Per germline, CDR1 MRHNA and CDR2 SNTAGT. This CDR3 has 15 residues. J was trimmed by 6 bases and V by 5 bases; bases with no gene match: 8. The CDR3 DNA reads as TGTGCCAGCAGTCGGGGGACTAGGGGCGCCGGGGAGCTGTTTTTT. As protein: CASSRGTRGAGELFF.

The chain employs TRBV11-3 and TRBJ1-1; 8 positions match TRBD1. The CDR3 consists of 17 residues. Germline V gives CDR1 SGHNT, CDR2 YENEEA. V dropped 4 bases and J dropped 1; count of bases not matched to a gene: 11. For the CDR3, the DNA is TGTGCCAGCAGCTCCATACTCGGGACAGGAGGGAACACTGAAGCTTTCTTT. Translating it yields CASSSILGTGGNTEAFF. Supplemented by reference TRBV11-3 and TRBJ1-1, the full variable domain reads EAGVVQSPRYKIIEKKQPVAFWCNPISGHNTLYWYLQNLGQGPELLIRYENEEAVDDSQLPKDRFSAERLKGVDSTLKIQPAELGDSAVYLCASSSILGTGGNTEAFFGQGTRLTVV.

The chain is built from TRBV28 and TRBJ1-1; no reliable D call. V dropped 3 bases and J dropped 1 base, with 9 bases sitting between them. Per germline, CDR1 MDHEN and CDR2 SYDVKM. The CDR3 is 14 amino acids. CDR3 DNA: TGTGCCAGCAGTTTTGCCAGGTCGAACACTGAAGCTTTCTTT. Amino acids: CASSFARSNTEAFF.

The gene calls are TRBV7-8 and TRBJ1-4; perhaps TRBD1 as D (6 bases). Germline-derived CDR1 and CDR2 are SGHVS and FQNEAQ. V was pared by 5 bases and J by 7 bases, with 17 bases between. This CDR3 has 15 amino acids. For the CDR3, the DNA is TGTGCCAGCAGCCCCAGACAGGCGCTTACTGAAAAACTGTTTTTT. Its protein product is CASSPRQALTEKLFF. Based on the CDR3 plus reference TRBV7-8 and TRBJ1-4, the full variable domain is GAGVSQSPRYKVAKRGQDVALRCDPISGHVSLFWYQQALGQGPEFLTYFQNEAQLDKSGLPSDRFFAERPEGSVSTLKIQRTQQEDSAVYLCASSPRQALTEKLFFGSGTQLSVL.

The chain links TRBV4-2 to TRBJ1-2; no definite D call. Per germline, CDR1 LGHNA and CDR2 YNFKEQ. The length of the CDR3 is 15 residues. The V end was cut by 4 bases, the J end by 4 bases, with 16 bases between. In nucleotides, the CDR3 is TGTGCCAGCAGCCCAGGAGGAGGGCCTCTCTATGGCTACACCTTC. This sequence encodes CASSPGGGPLYGYTF.

V and J are TRBV7-9 and TRBJ1-1, with D maybe TRBD1 (5 bases). Germline assignment: CDR1 SEHNR and CDR2 FQNEAQ (reference sequence). The V gene lost 2 bases and the J gene lost 4 bases, with 11 bases spanning the gap. The length of the CDR3 is 14 residues. CDR3 sequence reads: CASSLRQGGTEAFF. In nucleotides, the CDR3 is TGTGCCAGCAGCTTACGGCAGGGAGGCACTGAAGCTTTCTTT.

The chain combines TRBV19 with TRBJ1-5, with 9 bases fitting TRBD1. CDR3 length equals 16 residues. J was trimmed by 3 bases and V by 6 bases; bases with no gene match: 9. Germline V gene data show CDR1 as LNHDA and CDR2 as SQIVND (reference sequence). The CDR3 coding sequence is TGTGCCAGTAGCGAAGGGACAGGGTACCCCAATCAGCCCCAGCATTTT. It yields the protein CASSEGTGYPNQPQHF.

V is TRBV5-1 and J is TRBJ2-5; no reliable D call. This CDR3 has 14 amino acids. With 0 bases removed from V and 6 bases from J, the gap between germline ends came to 12 bases. The germline V gene has CDR1 SGHRS and CDR2 YFSETQ. CDR3 in amino acids: CASSLAGSSKTQYF. CDR3 DNA sequence: TGCGCCAGCAGCTTGGCCGGTTCCTCAAAGACCCAGTACTTC.

V is TRBV27 and J is TRBJ2-3; no reliable D call. The CDR3 has 11 residues. V shed 5 bases and J shed 5 bases, with 5 bases lying between them. CDR1 and CDR2 (germline): MNHEY, SMNVEV (reference sequence). The CDR3 DNA sequence: TGTGCCAGCAGTCGAGGAGATACGCAGTATTTT. This encodes CASSRGDTQYF.

The gene calls are TRBV14 and TRBJ2-1; no reliable D call. The ends were cut back, 2 bases at V and 0 bases at J, with 8 bases in the middle. CDR1 is SGHDN, CDR2 FVKESK, per germline. The CDR3 runs to 15 residues. CDR3 nucleotides: TGTGCCAGCAGCCAAAACCCGAGCTCCTACAATGAGCAGTTCTTC. Its protein is CASSQNPSSYNEQFF. Drawing the rest from reference TRBV14 and TRBJ2-1, the complete variable domain is EAGVTQFPSHSVIEKGQTVTLRCDPISGHDNLYWYRRVMGKEIKFLLHFVKESKQDESGMPNNRFLAERTGGTYSTLKVQPAELEDSGVYFCASSQNPSSYNEQFFGPGTRLTVL.

Comments on this clone: This sample also contains other DNA sequences that code for the same CDR3. The chain has TRBV6-1 and TRBJ2-7, with 9 bases that match TRBD1. The V segment lost 0 bases and the J segment 3 bases; nucleotides outside the gene matches: 3. Germline V gene sequence: CDR1 MNHNS, CDR2 SASEGT. There are 15 residues in the CDR3. DNA of the CDR3: TGTGCCAGCAGTGAAGCGGGGACAGGGAGCTACGAGCAGTACTTC. It encodes CASSEAGTGSYEQYF.

J is TRBJ2-7 and V is TRBV19; D unclear. The ends were cut back, 8 bases at V and 0 bases at J, with 8 bases in the middle. In germline, CDR1 is LNHDA, CDR2 SQIVND (reference sequence). The CDR3 covers 12 residues. DNA of the CDR3: TGTGCCAGTGGTGACATCTCCTACGAGCAGTACTTC. Encoded protein: CASGDISYEQYF.

V gene TRBV28 combines with J gene TRBJ2-3; 8 positions agree with TRBD2. With V trimmed by 2 bases and J by 2 bases, 9 bases remained unmatched. Germline V gene data show CDR1 as MDHEN and CDR2 as SYDVKM. The CDR3 runs 17 residues. CDR3 DNA sequence: TGTGCCAGCAGTTTAGGGACAACTAGCGGAGCCACAGATACGCAGTATTTT. Its translation: CASSLGTTSGATDTQYF.